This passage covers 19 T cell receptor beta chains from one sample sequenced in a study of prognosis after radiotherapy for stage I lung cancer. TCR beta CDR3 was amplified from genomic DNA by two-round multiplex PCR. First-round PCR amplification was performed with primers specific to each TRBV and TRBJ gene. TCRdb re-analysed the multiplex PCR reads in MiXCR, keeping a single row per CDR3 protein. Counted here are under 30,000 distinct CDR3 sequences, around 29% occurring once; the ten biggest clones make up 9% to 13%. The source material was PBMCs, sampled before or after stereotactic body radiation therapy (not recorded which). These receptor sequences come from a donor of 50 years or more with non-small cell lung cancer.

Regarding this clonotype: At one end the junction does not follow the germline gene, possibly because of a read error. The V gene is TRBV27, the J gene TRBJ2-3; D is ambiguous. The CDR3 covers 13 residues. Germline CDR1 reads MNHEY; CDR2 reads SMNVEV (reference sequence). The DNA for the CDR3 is TGTACCAGCAGTTTATCATACCCAGACACGCAGTATTTT. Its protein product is CTSSLSYPDTQYF.

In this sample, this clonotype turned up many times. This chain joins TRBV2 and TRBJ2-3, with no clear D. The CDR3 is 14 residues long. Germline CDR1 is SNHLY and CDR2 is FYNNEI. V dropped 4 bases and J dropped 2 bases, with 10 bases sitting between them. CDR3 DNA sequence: TGTGCCAGCAGTGGGCTGTCGCCCACAGATACGCAGTATTTT. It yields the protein CASSGLSPTDTQYF.

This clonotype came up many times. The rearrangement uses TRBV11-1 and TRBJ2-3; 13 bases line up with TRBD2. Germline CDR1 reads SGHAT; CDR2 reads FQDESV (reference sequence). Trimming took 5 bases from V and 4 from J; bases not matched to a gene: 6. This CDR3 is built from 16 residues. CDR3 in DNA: TGTGCCAGCAGCCCAGGACTAGCGGGAGTGGCAGATACGCAGTATTTT. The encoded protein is CASSPGLAGVADTQYF.

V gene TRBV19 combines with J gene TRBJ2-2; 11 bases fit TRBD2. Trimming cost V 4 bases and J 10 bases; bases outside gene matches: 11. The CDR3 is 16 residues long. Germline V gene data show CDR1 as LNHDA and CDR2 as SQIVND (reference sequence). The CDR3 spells CASSTRSGRANEELFF. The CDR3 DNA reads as TGTGCCAGTAGTACGCGTAGCGGGAGGGCCAACGAGGAGCTGTTTTTT.

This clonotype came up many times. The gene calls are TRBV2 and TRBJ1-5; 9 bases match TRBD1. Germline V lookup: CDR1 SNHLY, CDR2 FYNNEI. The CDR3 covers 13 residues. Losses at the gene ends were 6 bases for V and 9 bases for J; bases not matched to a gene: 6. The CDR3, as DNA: TGTGCCAGCAGAGGGACAGGGAACGGGCCCCAGCATTTT. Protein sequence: CASRGTGNGPQHF.

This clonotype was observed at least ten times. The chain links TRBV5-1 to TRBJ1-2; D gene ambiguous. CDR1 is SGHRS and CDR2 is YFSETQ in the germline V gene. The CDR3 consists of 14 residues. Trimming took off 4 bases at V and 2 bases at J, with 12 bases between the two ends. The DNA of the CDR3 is TGCGCCAGCAGCATGGAGGGAACCAACTATGGCTACACCTTC. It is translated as CASSMEGTNYGYTF.

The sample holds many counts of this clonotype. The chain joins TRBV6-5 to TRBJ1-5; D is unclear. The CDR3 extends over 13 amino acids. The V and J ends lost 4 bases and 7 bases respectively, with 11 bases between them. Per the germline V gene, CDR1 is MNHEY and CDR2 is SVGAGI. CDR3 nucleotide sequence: TGTGCCAGCAGTTCCGGAGGGAGGCAGCCCCAGCATTTT. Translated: CASSSGGRQPQHF.

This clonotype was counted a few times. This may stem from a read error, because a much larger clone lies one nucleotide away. DNA for the CDR3: TGTGCCAGCAGTTCTCACAACTATGGCTACACCTTC. Protein: CASSSHNYGYTF. The rearrangement joins TRBV6-4 to TRBJ1-2; D remains unclear. CDR3 size: 12 residues. V was clipped by 5 bases and J by 2 bases, with 6 bases between them. CDR1 is MRHNA, CDR2 SNTAGT, per germline.

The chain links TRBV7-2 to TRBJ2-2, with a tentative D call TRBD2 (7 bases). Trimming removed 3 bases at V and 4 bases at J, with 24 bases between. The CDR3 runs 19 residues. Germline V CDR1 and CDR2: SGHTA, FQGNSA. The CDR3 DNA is TGTGCCAGCAGCTTGGAGGGACAACCACTAGCGATACTCACCGGGGAGCTGTTTTTT. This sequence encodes CASSLEGQPLAILTGELFF.

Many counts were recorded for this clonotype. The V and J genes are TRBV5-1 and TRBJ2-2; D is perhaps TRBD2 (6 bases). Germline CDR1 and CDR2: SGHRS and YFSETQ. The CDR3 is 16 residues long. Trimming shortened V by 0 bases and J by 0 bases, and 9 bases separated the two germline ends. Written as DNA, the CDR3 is TGCGCCAGCAGCTTGGCCGGGAGAACGAACACCGGGGAGCTGTTTTTT. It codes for CASSLAGRTNTGELFF.

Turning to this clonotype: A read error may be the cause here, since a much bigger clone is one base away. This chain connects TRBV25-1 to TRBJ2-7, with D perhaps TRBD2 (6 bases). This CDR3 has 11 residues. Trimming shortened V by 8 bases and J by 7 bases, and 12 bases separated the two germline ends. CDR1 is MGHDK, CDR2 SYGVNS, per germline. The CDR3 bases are TGTGCCAGCGTGCACGGGAGTGAGCAGTACTTC. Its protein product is CASVHGSEQYF.

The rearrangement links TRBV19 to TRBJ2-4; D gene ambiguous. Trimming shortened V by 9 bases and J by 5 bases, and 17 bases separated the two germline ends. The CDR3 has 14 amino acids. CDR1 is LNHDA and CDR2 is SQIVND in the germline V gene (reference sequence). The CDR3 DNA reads TGTGCCAGCCATATGATGGGCATCCAAAACATTCAGTACTTC. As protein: CASHMMGIQNIQYF.

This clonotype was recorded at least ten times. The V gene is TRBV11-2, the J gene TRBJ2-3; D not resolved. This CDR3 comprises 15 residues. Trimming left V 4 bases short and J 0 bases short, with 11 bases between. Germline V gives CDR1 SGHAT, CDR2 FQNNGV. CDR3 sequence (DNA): TGTGCCAGCAGCTCCCCTAGGATTAGCACAGATACGCAGTATTTT. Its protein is CASSSPRISTDTQYF.

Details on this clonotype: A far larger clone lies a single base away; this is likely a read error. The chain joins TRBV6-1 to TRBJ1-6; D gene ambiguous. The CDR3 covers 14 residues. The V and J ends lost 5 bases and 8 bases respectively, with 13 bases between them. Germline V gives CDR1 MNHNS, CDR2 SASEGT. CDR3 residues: CASSSVAVYSPLHF. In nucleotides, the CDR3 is TGTGCCAGCAGTTCGGTGGCTGTATATTCACCCCTCCACTTT.

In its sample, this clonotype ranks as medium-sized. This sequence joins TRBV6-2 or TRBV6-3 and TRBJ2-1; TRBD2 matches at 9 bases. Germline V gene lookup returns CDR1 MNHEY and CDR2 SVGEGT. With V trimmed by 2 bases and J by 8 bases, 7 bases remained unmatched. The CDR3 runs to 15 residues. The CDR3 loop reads CASSYDGLASDEQFF. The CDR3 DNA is TGTGCCAGCAGTTACGATGGACTAGCGAGCGATGAGCAGTTCTTC.

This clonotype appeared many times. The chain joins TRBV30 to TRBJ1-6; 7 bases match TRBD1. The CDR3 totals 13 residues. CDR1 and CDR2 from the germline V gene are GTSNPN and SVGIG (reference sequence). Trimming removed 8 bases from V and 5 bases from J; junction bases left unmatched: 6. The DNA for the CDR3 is TGTGCCCAAAAGGGACAGCATAATTCACCCCTCCACTTT. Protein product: CAQKGQHNSPLHF.

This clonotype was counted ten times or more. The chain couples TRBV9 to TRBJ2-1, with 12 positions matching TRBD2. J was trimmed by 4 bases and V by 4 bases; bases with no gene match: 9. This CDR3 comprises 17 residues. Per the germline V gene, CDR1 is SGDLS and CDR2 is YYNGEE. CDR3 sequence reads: CASSLRTSGKTYNEQFF. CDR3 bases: TGTGCCAGCAGCCTTCGGACTAGCGGGAAAACATACAATGAGCAGTTCTTC.

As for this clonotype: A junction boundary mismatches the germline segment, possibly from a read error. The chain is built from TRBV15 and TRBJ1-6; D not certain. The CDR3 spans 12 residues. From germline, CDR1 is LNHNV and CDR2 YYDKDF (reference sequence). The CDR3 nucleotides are TGTGCCACCAGGAGAGCGCTACTTCCCCTCCACTTT. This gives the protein CATRRALLPLHF.

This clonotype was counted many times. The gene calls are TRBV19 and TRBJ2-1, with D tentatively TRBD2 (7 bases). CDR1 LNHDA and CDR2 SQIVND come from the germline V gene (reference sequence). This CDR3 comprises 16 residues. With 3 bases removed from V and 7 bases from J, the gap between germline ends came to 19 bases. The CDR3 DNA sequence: TGTGCCAGTAGTATTACGGGGGGCGGCCTAAGTAATGAGCAGTTCTTC. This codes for CASSITGGGLSNEQFF.